This TCR beta chain emerged from a study of blood T cell repertoires in COVID-19 (dated by TCRdb to 2019 to 2021). At the level of the whole study: The collaborator samples originated in the United States, Italy and Spain and spanned the acute and convalescent phases of COVID-19. Deeply sampled blood TCRbeta repertoires from subjects exposed to, actively infected with, or recovered from COVID-19 were included in the dataset. The samples were drawn from the first 160 participants of the ongoing ImmuneRACE study and from over 950 subjects provided by 6 global collaborators. A freely available public database, intended as a resource for researchers studying the immune response to SARS-CoV-2, is where the repertoires were released. Nearly every sample came with metadata listing a de-identified subject ID, COVID-19 status, age in years and sex. The material from the prospective study consisted of cDNA or gDNA derived from T cells, B-cell-depleted T cells, or PBMCs. Where HLA class I and class II types were available, the types were taken from metadata supplied by the sample provider, not from assay-based typing.

TCRbeta CDR3 regions were amplified from genomic DNA using the immunoSEQ Assay, a bias-controlled multiplex PCR. The paper's processing steps were these. The number of nucleated cells in each sample was estimated from the amplification of reference gene primers within the assay. To quantify the absolute abundance of each unique TCRbeta CDR3 rearrangement, sequence reads were collapsed and filtered. Productive Simpson clonality was computed per sample as the square root of Simpson's diversity index over productive rearrangements. TCRdb retrieved this table from immuneACCESS and kept in-frame rearrangements only. Not all clones are present; in checked studies, unresolved V genes account for under half, and no reason is known for the remainder. D and trimming come from the DNA, and the V and J calls and clone size come from that table. The sample table lists about 98,000 clones, roughly 80% of them with a count of one. 11% of the sample is taken by the ten largest.

The germline V gene gives CDR1 as MNHEY and CDR2 as SVGEGT. From the cysteine through the phenylalanine, the CDR3 covers 15 amino acids. CDR3 DNA only is kept here, 45 bases in frame from base 1. Trimmed from V: 5 bases; trimmed from J: 3 bases; junction bases lacking a gene match: 7. Collaborating institutions collected whole blood in K2EDTA tubes following their own protocols. For TCRbeta analysis, collaborators shipped samples in one of three forms: frozen whole blood, isolated PBMCs, or DNA extracted from either of those sample types. On this clone itself: Its antigen remains undetermined. The input lacks base qualities; no much larger clone sits a single base away.

General conclusions and limits of the study: The quantity of clinical and demographic metadata differed by source and by participant and was supplied without curation.

The sample comprised peripheral blood. The chain is assembled from TRBV6-2 or TRBV6-3 and TRBJ2-1; 7 central nucleotides agree with TRBD2. The source of this sequence is an older man with active or convalescent COVID-19. Here is the DNA: TGTGCCAGCAGTCCCCGACGCGGGGGCTACAATGAGCAGTTCTTC. Its translation is CASSPRRGGYNEQFF.